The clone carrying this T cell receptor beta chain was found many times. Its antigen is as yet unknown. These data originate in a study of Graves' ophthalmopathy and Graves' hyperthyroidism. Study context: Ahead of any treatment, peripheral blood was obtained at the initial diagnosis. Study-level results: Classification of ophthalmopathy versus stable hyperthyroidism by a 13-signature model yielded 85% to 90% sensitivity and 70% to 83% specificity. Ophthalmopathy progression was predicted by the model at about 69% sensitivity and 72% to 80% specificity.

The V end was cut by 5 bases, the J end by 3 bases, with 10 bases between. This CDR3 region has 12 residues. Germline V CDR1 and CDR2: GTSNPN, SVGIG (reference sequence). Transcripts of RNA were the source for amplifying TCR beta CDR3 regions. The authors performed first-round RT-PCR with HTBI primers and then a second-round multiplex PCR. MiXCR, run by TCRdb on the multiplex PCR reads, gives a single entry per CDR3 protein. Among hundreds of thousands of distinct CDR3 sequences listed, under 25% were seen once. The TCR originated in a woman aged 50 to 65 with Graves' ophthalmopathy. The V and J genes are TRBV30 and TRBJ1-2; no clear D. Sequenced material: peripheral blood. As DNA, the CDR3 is TGTGCCTGGGCCACGGGTTACTATGGCTACACCTTC. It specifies CAWATGYYGYTF.